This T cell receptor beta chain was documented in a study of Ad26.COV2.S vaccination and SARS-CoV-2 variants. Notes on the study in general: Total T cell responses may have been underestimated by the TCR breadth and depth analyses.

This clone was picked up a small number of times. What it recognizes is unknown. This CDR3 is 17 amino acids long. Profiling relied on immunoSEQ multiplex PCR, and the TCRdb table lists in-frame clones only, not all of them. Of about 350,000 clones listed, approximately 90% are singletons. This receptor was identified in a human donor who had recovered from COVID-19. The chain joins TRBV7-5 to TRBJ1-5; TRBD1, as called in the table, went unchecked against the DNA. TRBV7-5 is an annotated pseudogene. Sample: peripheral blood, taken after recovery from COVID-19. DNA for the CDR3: TGTGCCAGAAGCTTATTCATCGGGACAGGGGACAATCAGCCCCAGCATTTT. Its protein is CARSLFIGTGDNQPQHF.